The entry below gives a single TCR beta chain sequence along with its context. Profiling relied on immunoSEQ multiplex PCR, and the TCRdb table lists in-frame clones only, not all of them. The data contain around 72,000 clones, approximately 91% of them singletons. The data originate from a study of technical replicates of blood from a few donors. Germline-derived CDR1 and CDR2 are SGHRS and YFSETQ. Trimming pared 1 base from V and 7 bases from J, leaving 14 bases between. This CDR3 contains 14 residues. The clonotype comes from a human donor in good health. Some clones in this sample may be carry-over from other donors' samples. This sequence joins TRBV5-1 and TRBJ1-2, with D hard to call. Material for sequencing was PBMCs. The CDR3 loop is CASSLNSLRGGYTF. CDR3 bases: TGCGCCAGCAGCTTGAATTCGCTCCGGGGTGGCTACACCTTC.